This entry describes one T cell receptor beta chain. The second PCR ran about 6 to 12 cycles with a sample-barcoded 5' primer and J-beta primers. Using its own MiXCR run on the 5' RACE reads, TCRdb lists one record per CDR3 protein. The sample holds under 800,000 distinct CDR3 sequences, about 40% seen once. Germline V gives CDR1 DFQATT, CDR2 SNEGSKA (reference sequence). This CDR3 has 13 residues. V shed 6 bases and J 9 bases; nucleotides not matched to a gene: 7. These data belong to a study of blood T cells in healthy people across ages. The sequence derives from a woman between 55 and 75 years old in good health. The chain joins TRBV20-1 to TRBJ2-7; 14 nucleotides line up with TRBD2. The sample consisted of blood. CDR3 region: CSARLAGGPAQYF. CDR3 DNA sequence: TGCAGTGCCAGACTAGCGGGAGGGCCGGCGCAGTACTTC.